The 9 T cell receptor beta chains below all came from one sample that was sequenced in a study of blood T cell repertoires in COVID-19. The protocol was immunoSEQ multiplex PCR, while the TCRdb copy is restricted to in-frame clones and leaves out a portion. The profile shows approximately 400,000 clones, 88% of them singletons. Sequencing was done on a sample of PBMCs or T cells enriched from blood (not recorded which). The receptors here all came from a woman under 30 who had recovered from COVID-19.

The chain employs TRBV27 and TRBJ2-6; 7 nucleotides agree with TRBD1. With V trimmed by 5 bases and J by 0 bases, 4 bases remained unmatched. Per germline, CDR1 MNHEY and CDR2 SMNVEV (reference sequence). This CDR3 is 16 amino acids long. CDR3 sequence reads: CASSAGTVSGANVLTF. The CDR3 DNA follows: TGTGCCAGCAGTGCCGGGACAGTCTCTGGGGCCAACGTCCTGACTTTC.

This chain uses TRBV9 with TRBJ2-5; 8 bases are shared with TRBD2. The V gene end was trimmed by 0 bases and the J gene end by 5 bases; junction bases not matched to a gene: 3. In germline, CDR1 is SGDLS, CDR2 YYNGEE. The CDR3 is made up of 14 amino acids. The CDR3 loop reads CASSVGTSTETQYF. The DNA for the CDR3 is TGTGCCAGCAGCGTAGGGACTAGCACGGAGACCCAGTACTTC.

The chain has TRBV9 and TRBJ2-5, with 9 bases aligning to TRBD2. The CDR3 is made up of 15 amino acids. V gave up 3 bases and J gave up 2 bases; unmatched junction bases: 5. The V gene's germline CDR1 is SGDLS and CDR2 YYNGEE. The CDR3 DNA reads as TGTGCCAGCAGCGCACTCAGCGGGGGGCAAGAGACCCAGTACTTC. Translated, it gives CASSALSGGQETQYF.

This sequence joins TRBV3-1 (or the pseudogene TRBV3-2) and TRBJ1-6, with 7 bases that match TRBD1. Germline V gene sequence: CDR1 LGHDT, CDR2 YNNKEL (reference sequence). This CDR3 has 15 residues. V dropped 3 bases and J dropped 3; count of bases not matched to a gene: 2. The CDR3 coding sequence is TGTGCCAGCAGCCACCGACAGGGCTATAATTCACCCCTCCACTTT. Amino acids: CASSHRQGYNSPLHF.

This chain links TRBV28 with TRBJ1-5; maybe TRBD1 (5 bases). This CDR3 spans 15 amino acids. V was shortened by 2 bases and J by 3 bases, with 11 bases between the two germline ends. Germline loops: CDR1 MDHEN, CDR2 SYDVKM. In DNA, the CDR3 is TGTGCCAGCAGTTTAGCGTGGGGGGTCAATCAGCCCCAGCATTTT. Residues: CASSLAWGVNQPQHF.

The V call is TRBV6-1, the J call TRBJ1-4; a possible D gene is TRBD1 (5 bases). V was clipped by 1 base and J by 8 bases, with 14 bases between them. Germline V gene sequence: CDR1 MNHNS, CDR2 SASEGT. CDR3 size: 15 residues. CDR3 sequence (DNA): TGTGCCAGCAGTGAAGAAACAGGACGGATCGAAAAACTGTTTTTT. Translation: CASSEETGRIEKLFF.

J is TRBJ2-1 and V is TRBV4-3, with 8 bases fitting TRBD2. CDR3 length: 16 residues. Germline V gene sequence: CDR1 LGHNA, CDR2 YSLEER. Trimming at V came to 4 bases and at J to 6 bases, leaving 11 bases not matched to a gene. CDR3 in amino acids: CASSPRGGRLSNEQFF. The CDR3 DNA reads as TGCGCCAGCAGCCCTCGGGGGGGCCGGTTAAGCAATGAGCAGTTCTTC.

V and J are TRBV2 and TRBJ2-3; 10 positions agree with TRBD2. The CDR3 consists of 16 residues. In germline, CDR1 is SNHLY, CDR2 FYNNEI. V lost 5 bases and J lost 5; bases outside the gene matches: 10. Written as DNA, the CDR3 is TGTGCCAGCAGTTTCCCACTAGCGGGGCTGGGAGATACGCAGTATTTT. It specifies CASSFPLAGLGDTQYF.

V gene TRBV7-4 combines with J gene TRBJ2-3; a weak D match, TRBD1 (6 bases). V was pared by 1 base and J by 3 bases, with 17 bases between. The V gene's germline CDR1 is SGHVT and CDR2 SQSDAQ. This CDR3 comprises 17 residues. DNA of the CDR3: TGTGCCAGCAGCTTAGTGGTCACAGGGAACCTTACAGATACGCAGTATTTT. This codes for CASSLVVTGNLTDTQYF.